This T cell receptor beta chain was recovered during a study of T-cell reconstitution after alpha-beta-depleted transplantation in children listed by TCRdb under 2016. As for the study more broadly: T-cell immune reconstitution after TCRalphabeta/CD19-depleted allogeneic hematopoietic cell transplantation in children was quantitatively tracked in the study by means of TCR repertoire profiling. Overall study outcomes, separate from this receptor: Apparently early alphabetaT-cell count recovery about two months after transplant reportedly relied on only several hundred rapidly expanded clones derived from non-depleted graft cells. In some patients, the high TCRbeta diversity seen at day 60 was put down to recipient T cells and intrathymic progenitors that had survived conditioning. Hyperexpanded clone frequencies declined over subsequent months; after one year, T-cell counts and TCRbeta diversity were mostly attributed to newly produced T cells.

Library preparation was by PCR. Sequencing used an Illumina HiSeq 2500. To normalize quantification of the TCRbeta repertoire, the TCR libraries were built with molecular barcoding that relied on unique molecular identifiers. The public reads were reanalyzed by TCRdb: fastp trimming at Q25, MiXCR alignment, in-frame beta chains only. Every entry covers one CDR3 protein and lists the most common genes and DNA from its rows. In all, the sample holds about 980,000 distinct CDR3 sequences, and roughly 29% of those were seen once. Of the sample, 28% falls within the top ten clones. The sample's treatment or condition label is to be understood as: allogeneic hematopoietic cell transplantation with graft depleted of TCRalphabeta T cells and CD19 B cells. The transplant recipients were children given TCRalphabeta/CD19-depleted allogeneic hematopoietic cell grafts. About this clonotype: What this receptor recognizes is not known. No base-level quality is on record; no much larger clone is a single base apart.

In the germline V gene, CDR1 corresponds to SQVTM and CDR2 to ANQGSEA. Trimming costs V 3 bases and J 5 bases, and their ends lie 13 bases apart. The cysteine opens and the phenylalanine closes a CDR3 of 13 amino acids. Only the CDR3 region is kept as DNA, spanning 39 bases read in frame from base 1. The rearrangement joined TRBV29-1 to TRBJ2-5; no D segment can be confidently identified. The source was PBMCs, mostly from graft donor cells, collected 360 days after TCRalphabeta/CD19-depleted stem cell transplant. The sequence was obtained from a boy in the first two years of life who had a stem cell transplant for SCID, so the T cells may come from the graft donor. The sequenced DNA is TGCAGCGTTGATTACACGGACGGGGAGACCCAGTACTTC. Its protein is CSVDYTDGETQYF.